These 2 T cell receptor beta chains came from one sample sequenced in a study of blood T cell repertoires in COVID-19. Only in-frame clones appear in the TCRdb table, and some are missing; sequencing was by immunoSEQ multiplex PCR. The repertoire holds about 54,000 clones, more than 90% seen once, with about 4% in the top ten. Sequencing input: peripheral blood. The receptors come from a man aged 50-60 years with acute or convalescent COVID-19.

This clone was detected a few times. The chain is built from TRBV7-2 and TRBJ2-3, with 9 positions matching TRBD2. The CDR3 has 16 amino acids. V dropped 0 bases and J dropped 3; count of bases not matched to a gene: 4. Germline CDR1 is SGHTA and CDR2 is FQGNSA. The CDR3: CASSLAGTSLTDTQYF. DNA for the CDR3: TGTGCCAGCAGCTTAGCGGGGACTAGCTTAACAGATACGCAGTATTTT. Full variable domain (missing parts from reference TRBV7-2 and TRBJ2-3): GAGVSQSPSNKVTEKGKDVELRCDPISGHTALYWYRQSLGQGLEFLIYFQGNSAPDKSGLPSDRFSAERTGGSVSTLTIQRTQQEDSAVYLCASSLAGTSLTDTQYFGPGTRLTVL.

The CDR3: CAISVGQKQETQYF. The CDR3 region has the DNA TGTGCCATCAGTGTCGGACAGAAACAAGAGACCCAGTACTTC. This chain uses TRBV10-3 with TRBJ2-5; weak D call: TRBD1 (6 bases). The germline V gene has CDR1 ENHRY and CDR2 SYGVKD. The CDR3 is made up of 14 amino acids. V lost 4 bases and J lost 2, with 11 bases in between.